This T cell receptor (beta chain) was recovered during a study of cytomegalovirus exposure and HLA in healthy donors. Whole-study findings and limits: Sequencing probably produced one cluster of sequence variants that were highly shared. The authors confirmed in vitro that a few CMV-associated chains were specific for CMV antigens. Investigators reported about 160 TCR beta chains as tied to cytomegalovirus. Analysis was carried out at a later point, and it linked a missense DCLRE1C variant to TCR beta V- and J-gene trimming.

Per the germline V gene, CDR1 is MNHNY and CDR2 is SVGAGI (reference sequence). V was clipped by 8 bases and J by 7 bases, with 14 bases between them. The CDR3 loop spans 12 amino acids. With respect to this clone: Its target is not known.

The PCR used 60 Vbeta and 13 Jbeta primers. Repertoires were generated with immunoSEQ multiplex PCR, while TCRdb's copy carries only in-frame clones and drops some. The table records under 200,000 clones, 75% to 90% of them present only once. The sample taken for sequencing was PBMCs. The chain couples TRBV6-6 to TRBJ1-1, with unresolved D. The clonotype comes from a woman in her late teens or twenties in good health and CMV-seronegative. CDR3 sequence: CASGVTGIEAFF. CDR3 DNA: TGTGCCAGCGGGGTGACGGGGATTGAAGCTTTCTTT.